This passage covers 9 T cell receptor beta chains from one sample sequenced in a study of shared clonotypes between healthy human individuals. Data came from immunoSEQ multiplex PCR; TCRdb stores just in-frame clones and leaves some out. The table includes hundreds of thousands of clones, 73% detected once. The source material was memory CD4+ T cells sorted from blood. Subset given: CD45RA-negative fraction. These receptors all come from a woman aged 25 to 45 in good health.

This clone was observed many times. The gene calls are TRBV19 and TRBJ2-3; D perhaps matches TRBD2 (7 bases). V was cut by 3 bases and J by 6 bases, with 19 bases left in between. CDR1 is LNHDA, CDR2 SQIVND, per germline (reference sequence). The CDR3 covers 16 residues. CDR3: CASSMAGGGGGDTQYF. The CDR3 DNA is TGTGCCAGTAGTATGGCTGGCGGAGGGGGAGGGGATACGCAGTATTTT. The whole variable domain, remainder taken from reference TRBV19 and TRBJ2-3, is DGGITQSPKYLFRKEGQNVTLSCEQNLNHDAMYWYRQDPGQGLRLIYYSQIVNDFQKGDIAEGYSVSREKKESFPLTVTSAQKNPTAFYLCASSMAGGGGGDTQYFGPGTRLTVL.

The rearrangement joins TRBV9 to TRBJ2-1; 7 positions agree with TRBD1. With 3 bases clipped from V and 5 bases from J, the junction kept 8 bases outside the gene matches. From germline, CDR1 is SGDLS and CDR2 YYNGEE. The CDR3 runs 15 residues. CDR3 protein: CASSALGQSHNEQFF. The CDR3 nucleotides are TGTGCCAGCAGCGCTTTGGGACAGTCCCACAATGAGCAGTTCTTC.

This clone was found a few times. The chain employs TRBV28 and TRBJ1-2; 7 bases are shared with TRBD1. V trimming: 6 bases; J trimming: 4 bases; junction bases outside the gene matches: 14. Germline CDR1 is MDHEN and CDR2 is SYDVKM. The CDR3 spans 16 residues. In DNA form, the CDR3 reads TGTGCCAGCAGCCCTCAGTTGGCAGGGGGGGGCTATGGCTACACCTTC. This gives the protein CASSPQLAGGGYGYTF.

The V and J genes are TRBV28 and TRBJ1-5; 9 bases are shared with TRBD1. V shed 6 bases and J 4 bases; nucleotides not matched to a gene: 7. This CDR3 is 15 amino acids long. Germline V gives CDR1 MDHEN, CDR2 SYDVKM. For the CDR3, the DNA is TGTGCCAGCAGGGAAGACAGGGGGTGGAATCAGCCCCAGCATTTT. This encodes CASREDRGWNQPQHF.

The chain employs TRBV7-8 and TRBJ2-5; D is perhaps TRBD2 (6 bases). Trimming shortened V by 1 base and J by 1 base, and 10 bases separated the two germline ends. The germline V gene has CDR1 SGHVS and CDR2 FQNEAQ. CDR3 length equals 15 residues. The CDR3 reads CASSLELALQETQYF. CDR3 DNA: TGTGCCAGCAGCTTAGAACTAGCTCTCCAAGAGACCCAGTACTTC.

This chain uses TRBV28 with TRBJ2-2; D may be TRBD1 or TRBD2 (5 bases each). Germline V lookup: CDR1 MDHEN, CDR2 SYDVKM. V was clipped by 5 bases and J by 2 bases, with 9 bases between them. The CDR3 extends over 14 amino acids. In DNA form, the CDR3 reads TGTGCCAGCAGTGGGACGGCCAACACCGGGGAGCTGTTTTTT. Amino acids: CASSGTANTGELFF.

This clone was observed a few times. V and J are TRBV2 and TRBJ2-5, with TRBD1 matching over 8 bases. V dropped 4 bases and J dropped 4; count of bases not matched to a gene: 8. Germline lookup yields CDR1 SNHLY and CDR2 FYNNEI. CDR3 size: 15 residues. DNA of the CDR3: TGTGCCAGCAGTGGCGGGGCAGGGGGCTTAGAGACCCAGTACTTC. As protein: CASSGGAGGLETQYF.

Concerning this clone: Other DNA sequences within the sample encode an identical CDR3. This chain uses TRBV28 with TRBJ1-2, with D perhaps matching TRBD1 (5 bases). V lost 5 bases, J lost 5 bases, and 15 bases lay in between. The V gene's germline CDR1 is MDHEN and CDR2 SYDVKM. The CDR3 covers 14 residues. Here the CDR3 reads CASSLSQGNYGYTF. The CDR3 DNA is TGTGCCAGCAGTCTATCGCAGGGTAATTATGGCTACACCTTC.

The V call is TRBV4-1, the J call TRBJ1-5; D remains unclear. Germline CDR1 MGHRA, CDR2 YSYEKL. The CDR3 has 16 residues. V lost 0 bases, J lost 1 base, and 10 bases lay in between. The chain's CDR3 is CASSQDPGGSNQPQHF. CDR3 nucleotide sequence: TGCGCCAGCAGCCAAGATCCCGGAGGGAGCAATCAGCCCCAGCATTTT.